The following is a TCR beta chain sequence with its context. The method was immunoSEQ multiplex PCR; TCRdb's version includes in-frame clones alone and lacks a portion of them. The table includes more than 75,000 clones, approximately 84% detected once. These data are taken from a study of control samples from healthy donors and cancer patients. CDR1 and CDR2 from the germline V gene are SGHTA and FQGNSA. This CDR3 contains 15 residues. V was shortened by 1 base and J by 1 base, with 10 bases between the two germline ends. The chain employs TRBV7-2 and TRBJ1-2, with D hard to call. The receptor's source is an older man with lung cancer. Sequenced sample: PBMCs. The CDR3 loop reads CASSLGAAGNYGYTF. CDR3 coding DNA: TGTGCCAGCAGCTTAGGGGCGGCTGGTAACTATGGCTACACCTTC.